The 18 T cell receptor beta chains given below trace back to one sample, sequenced in a study of T cells after posttransplantation cyclophosphamide (dated by TCRdb to the mid-2010s). The library came from the immunoSEQ multiplex PCR assay. Drawn from immuneACCESS, this table holds only the in-frame rearrangements with V and J called that TCRdb kept. Clones are partly lost; checked studies trace under half to an unresolved V gene and leave the rest unexplained. The table for this sample lists tens of thousands of clones; roughly nine tenths of them were counted only once. The ten largest clonotypes hold roughly 2.9% of the sample. Sequencing was done on a sample of PBMCs. All receptors derive from a woman between 45 and 60 years old in good health and a related stem cell transplant donor.

This clone was detected a few times. J is TRBJ2-3 and V is TRBV6-5; TRBD1 aligns across 7 bases. V lost 6 bases to trimming and J lost 5 bases; unmatched junction nucleotides: 5. The CDR3 sequence is 13 residues long. Per germline, CDR1 MNHEY and CDR2 SVGAGI. The CDR3 DNA sequence: TGTGCCAGCAGGGCAGGGGGAATAGATACGCAGTATTTT. This codes for CASRAGGIDTQYF.

The chain carries TRBV28 and TRBJ1-5, with 12 bases that match TRBD1. CDR3 size: 16 residues. The germline CDR1 and CDR2 sequences are MDHEN and SYDVKM. J lost 1 base, V lost 11 bases, and 9 bases had no gene match. The CDR3 loop reads CASRGTGGGSNQPQHF. Here the CDR3 DNA reads TGTGCCTCAAGGGGGACAGGGGGCGGGAGCAATCAGCCCCAGCATTTT.

The chain links TRBV29-1 to TRBJ1-2, with D possibly matching TRBD1 (6 bases). This CDR3 is built from 15 residues. V dropped 6 bases and J dropped 3 bases, with 20 bases sitting between them. Germline-derived CDR1 and CDR2 are SQVTM and ANQGSEA. The CDR3 region is CSVAQLLGADYGYTF. The CDR3 region has the DNA TGCAGCGTCGCCCAGCTTTTGGGGGCCGACTATGGCTACACCTTC. Full variable domain (missing parts from reference TRBV29-1 and TRBJ1-2): SAVISQKPSRDICQRGTSLTIQCQVDSQVTMMFWYRQQPGQSLTLIATANQGSEATYESGFVIDKFPISRPNLTFSTLTVSNMSPEDSSIYLCSVAQLLGADYGYTFGSGTRLTVV.

This clone was recorded once. The chain is built from TRBV7-6 and TRBJ1-6; 7 bases agree with TRBD1. Germline trimming cut 0 bases from V and 10 bases from J; bases unmatched to any gene: 0. Germline-derived CDR1 and CDR2 are SGHVS and FNYEAQ. This CDR3 is 13 amino acids long. DNA of the CDR3: TGTGCCAGCAGCTTAGCGGACAGGTCACCCCTCCACTTT. Its translation is CASSLADRSPLHF. The entire variable domain, with the rest obtained from reference TRBV7-6 and TRBJ1-6, is as follows: GAGVSQSPRYKVTKRGQDVALRCDPISGHVSLYWYRQALGQGPEFLTYFNYEAQQDKSGLPNDRFSAERPEGSISTLTIQRTEQRDSAMYRCASSLADRSPLHFGNGTRLTVT.

V gene TRBV10-1 combines with J gene TRBJ2-3; 12 nucleotides align to TRBD2. After removal of 4 bases from V and 2 bases from J, the junction contained 13 bases not matched to a gene. In germline, CDR1 is WNHNN, CDR2 SYGVQD (reference sequence). The CDR3 sequence is 19 residues long. The CDR3, as DNA: TGCGCCAGCAGTGGGAGACTAGCGGGAGACTTTGGCCCCACAGATACGCAGTATTTT. This codes for CASSGRLAGDFGPTDTQYF.

V is TRBV5-1 and J is TRBJ2-1, with 14 bases identical to TRBD2. The CDR3 has 18 amino acids. With 0 bases clipped from V and 5 bases from J, the junction kept 7 bases outside the gene matches. Germline loops: CDR1 SGHRS, CDR2 YFSETQ. The CDR3 here is CASSLVTSGRVVDNEQFF. The CDR3 coding sequence is TGCGCCAGCAGCTTGGTGACTAGCGGGAGGGTCGTAGACAATGAGCAGTTCTTC.

The chain links TRBV6-1 to TRBJ1-5; D not resolved. This CDR3 region has 12 residues. V shed 7 bases and J shed 2 bases, with 6 bases lying between them. The germline CDR1 and CDR2 sequences are MNHNS and SASEGT. For the CDR3, the DNA is TGTGCCAGCAAGAGGGGCAATCAGCCCCAGCATTTT. Protein sequence: CASKRGNQPQHF.

This clone was seen a single time. This sequence joins TRBV6-6 and TRBJ1-5, with a possible D match to TRBD1 (5 bases). V shed 6 bases and J shed 7 bases, with 19 bases lying between them. Germline loops: CDR1 MNHNY, CDR2 SVGAGI (reference sequence). CDR3 length equals 15 residues. CDR3 sequence reads: CASSSRGDSNQPQHF. In nucleotides, the CDR3 is TGTGCCAGCAGCTCGCGGGGGGATTCGAACCAGCCCCAGCATTTT.

This sequence joins TRBV7-7 and TRBJ2-1, with TRBD2 matching over 7 bases. Germline values: CDR1 SSHAT, CDR2 FNYEAQ (reference sequence). There are 13 residues in the CDR3. The CDR3: CASGRTRSSEQFF. The CDR3 DNA follows: TGTGCTAGCGGCCGGACTAGAAGTAGCGAGCAGTTCTTC.

The gene calls are TRBV6-4 and TRBJ2-3, with D maybe TRBD2 (6 bases). CDR1 and CDR2 from the germline V gene are MRHNA and SNTAGT. CDR3 length: 15 amino acids. V lost 2 bases and J 1 base, leaving 10 bases between the germline ends. The CDR3, as DNA: TGTGCCAGCAGTGACCAGGGAGGTCGCACAGATACGCAGTATTTT. Encoded protein: CASSDQGGRTDTQYF.

The rearrangement uses TRBV6-5 and TRBJ2-1, with D perhaps matching TRBD2 (5 bases). The CDR3 has 15 amino acids. V gave up 7 bases and J gave up 3 bases, with 16 bases separating them. Germline V gives CDR1 MNHEY, CDR2 SVGAGI. CDR3 amino acids: CASTPPRGLYNEQFF. In nucleotides, the CDR3 is TGTGCCAGCACCCCCCCGAGAGGGCTCTACAATGAGCAGTTCTTC.

The chain employs TRBV19 and TRBJ2-1; TRBD2 agrees at 11 bases. The germline V gene has CDR1 LNHDA and CDR2 SQIVND (reference sequence). The CDR3 has 15 residues. The junction had 9 bases not matched to a gene; V was cut back by 5 bases and J by 9 bases. The CDR3 reads CASSHPETSGAEQFF. Written as DNA, the CDR3 is TGTGCCAGTAGTCACCCCGAGACTAGCGGGGCTGAGCAGTTCTTC.

The chain is built from TRBV27 and TRBJ2-1; the D gene is possibly TRBD2 (7 bases). V dropped 3 bases and J dropped 4 bases, with 13 bases sitting between them. CDR1 and CDR2 (germline): MNHEY, SMNVEV (reference sequence). The CDR3 covers 15 residues. The DNA of the CDR3 is TGTGCCAGCAGTTTCGGCGGGGGCTCTTACAATGAGCAGTTCTTC. Its protein product is CASSFGGGSYNEQFF.

The chain employs TRBV9 and TRBJ1-1; the match to TRBD1 covers 7 bases. The CDR3 is 15 amino acids. Per germline, CDR1 SGDLS and CDR2 YYNGEE. V dropped 0 bases and J dropped 2; count of bases not matched to a gene: 4. The CDR3 region has the DNA TGTGCCAGCAGCGTAGCACAGGGGCCCAACACTGAAGCTTTCTTT. Amino acids: CASSVAQGPNTEAFF.

This rearrangement joins TRBV2 to TRBJ2-5; 11 nucleotides line up with TRBD2. CDR3 length: 16 amino acids. Per germline, CDR1 SNHLY and CDR2 FYNNEI. The trim removed 4 bases at V and 5 bases at J, leaving 9 bases unmatched. CDR3 nucleotides: TGTGCCAGCAGTGTTAGGCGTTTAGCGGGGGGGGAGACCCAGTACTTC. Translation gives CASSVRRLAGGETQYF.

The chain is built from TRBV14 and TRBJ2-1; unclear D gene. Germline V gene lookup returns CDR1 SGHDN and CDR2 FVKESK. The CDR3 consists of 14 residues. The V end lost 1 base, the J end lost 5 bases, and 9 bases lay between the germline ends. In DNA, the CDR3 is TGTGCCAGCAGCCAAGCCCCCACAGACAATGAGCAGTTCTTC. This encodes CASSQAPTDNEQFF.

The chain joins TRBV5-1 to TRBJ2-7; D unresolved. CDR3 length equals 13 residues. Trimming took off 0 bases at V and 6 bases at J, with 10 bases between the two ends. Germline V CDR1 and CDR2: SGHRS, YFSETQ. The chain's CDR3 is CASSLAEFFEQYF. DNA of the CDR3: TGCGCCAGCAGCTTGGCAGAATTTTTCGAGCAGTACTTC.

The chain combines TRBV27 with TRBJ2-7; 9 bases agree with TRBD1. This CDR3 region has 16 residues. Germline-derived CDR1 and CDR2 are MNHEY and SMNVEV (reference sequence). The V gene end was trimmed by 2 bases and the J gene end by 2 bases; junction bases not matched to a gene: 7. The CDR3 sequence: CASSLISTGGPYEQYF. The DNA for the CDR3 is TGTGCCAGCAGTTTAATTTCAACAGGGGGCCCCTACGAGCAGTACTTC.